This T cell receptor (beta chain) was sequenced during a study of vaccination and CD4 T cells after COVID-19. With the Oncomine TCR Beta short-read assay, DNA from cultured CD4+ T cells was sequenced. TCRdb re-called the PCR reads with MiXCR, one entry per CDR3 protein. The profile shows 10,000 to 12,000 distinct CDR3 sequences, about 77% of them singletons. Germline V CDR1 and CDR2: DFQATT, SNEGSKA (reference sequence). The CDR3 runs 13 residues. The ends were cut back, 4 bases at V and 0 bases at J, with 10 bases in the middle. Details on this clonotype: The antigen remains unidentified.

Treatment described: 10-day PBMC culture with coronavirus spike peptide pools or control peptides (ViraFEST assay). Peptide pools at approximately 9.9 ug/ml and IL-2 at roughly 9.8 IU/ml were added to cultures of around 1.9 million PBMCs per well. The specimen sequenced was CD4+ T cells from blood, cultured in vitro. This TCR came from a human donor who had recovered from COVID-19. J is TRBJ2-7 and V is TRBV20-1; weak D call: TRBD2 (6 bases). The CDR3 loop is CSAKEGLSYEQYF. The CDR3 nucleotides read TGCAGTGCTAAGGAGGGCCTCTCCTACGAGCAGTACTTC.